Following are 26 T cell receptor beta chains from one sample sequenced in a study of CD8 T cell repertoires and HIV-1 epitope variants. The assay was immunoSEQ multiplex PCR, and TCRdb's table has in-frame clones only and misses some. Of some 5,000 clones listed, 55% to 70% are singletons. Antigens of these TCRs are unknown. Sequencing was performed on cultured CD8+ T cells derived from PBMCs. These receptors all stem from a male donor with HIV.

This clone was seen once. The genes are TRBV2 and TRBJ2-1, with 12 bases fitting TRBD2. The V segment lost 2 bases and the J segment 7 bases; nucleotides outside the gene matches: 6. This CDR3 comprises 16 residues. CDR1 is SNHLY and CDR2 is FYNNEI in the germline V gene. The CDR3 reads CASSEPGLAGPNEQFF. CDR3 coding DNA: TGTGCCAGCAGTGAACCCGGACTAGCGGGACCGAATGAGCAGTTCTTC.

V is TRBV10-3 and J is TRBJ2-3; 8 positions match TRBD1. Per the germline V gene, CDR1 is ENHRY and CDR2 is SYGVKD. Germline trimming cut 11 bases from V and 0 bases from J; bases unmatched to any gene: 7. This CDR3 is 14 amino acids long. The CDR3 protein is CAVQQGVSTDTQYF. The CDR3 DNA sequence: TGTGCCGTGCAACAGGGGGTCAGCACAGATACGCAGTATTTT.

This clone was seen more than once but under ten times. J is TRBJ2-7 and V is TRBV21-1; TRBD2 is taken as the D call from the table, unchecked against the DNA. TRBV21-1 is recorded as a pseudogene. The CDR3 covers 14 residues. CDR3 bases: TGTGCCAGCAGCAAAGTTGCGAGCTCCTACGAGCAGTACTTC. Encoded protein: CASSKVASSYEQYF.

There are a few counts of this clone. This chain uses TRBV5-4 with TRBJ2-1; 8 bases are shared with TRBD1. The germline V gene has CDR1 SGHNT and CDR2 YYREEE (reference sequence). CDR3 size: 16 residues. The V gene end was trimmed by 0 bases and the J gene end by 6 bases; junction bases not matched to a gene: 8. CDR3 bases: TGTGCCAGCAGCTTGGTTGTTGGCGGGACAGGCAATGAGCAGTTCTTC. It codes for CASSLVVGGTGNEQFF.

This clone was seen a single time. The chain joins TRBV19 to TRBJ1-1; D is uncertain. Germline-derived CDR1 and CDR2 are LNHDA and SQIVND (reference sequence). The CDR3 is 15 residues long. V shed 7 bases and J shed 1 base, with 16 bases lying between them. In DNA form, the CDR3 reads TGTGCCAGTACTTATAGCCCACCCTCGAACACTGAAGCTTTCTTT. Encoded protein: CASTYSPPSNTEAFF.

This chain uses TRBV6-1 with TRBJ1-5; D not resolved. Germline CDR1 and CDR2: MNHNS and SASEGT. V was shortened by 1 base and J by 1 base, with 8 bases between the two germline ends. The CDR3 spans 15 residues. The CDR3 protein is CASSEEIGSNQPQHF. CDR3 sequence (DNA): TGTGCCAGCAGTGAAGAGATAGGGAGCAATCAGCCCCAGCATTTT.

In its sample, this clone was seen a few times. The CDR3 nucleotides read TGTGCCAGCAGTCCCTTCGGGGGGGCCTACGAGCAGTACTTC. Its translation: CASSPFGGAYEQYF. The J gene is TRBJ2-7, the V gene TRBV2, with 8 positions matching TRBD2. Per germline, CDR1 SNHLY and CDR2 FYNNEI. The CDR3 is 14 amino acids. V lost 5 bases, J lost 2 bases, and 5 bases stayed unmatched.

The rearrangement joins TRBV28 to TRBJ2-7; D perhaps matches TRBD2 (7 bases). This CDR3 has 12 amino acids. Trimming took 11 bases from V and 8 from J, leaving 19 bases between them. Per germline, CDR1 MDHEN and CDR2 SYDVKM. DNA for the CDR3: TGTGCCGGGACTACGGGGGGCGGGCAGCAGTACTTC. It encodes CAGTTGGGQQYF.

This clone was observed a handful of times. This chain connects TRBV19 to TRBJ2-1; 11 bases are shared with TRBD2. The V segment lost 7 bases and the J segment 7 bases; nucleotides outside the gene matches: 12. Germline V gene lookup returns CDR1 LNHDA and CDR2 SQIVND (reference sequence). This CDR3 comprises 16 residues. The chain's CDR3 is CASTHLTSGSRNEQFF. CDR3 DNA sequence: TGTGCCAGTACCCATCTCACTAGCGGGAGTCGGAATGAGCAGTTCTTC. The full variable domain, rest sourced from reference TRBV19 and TRBJ2-1, is DGGITQSPKYLFRKEGQNVTLSCEQNLNHDAMYWYRQDPGQGLRLIYYSQIVNDFQKGDIAEGYSVSREKKESFPLTVTSAQKNPTAFYLCASTHLTSGSRNEQFFGPGTRLTVL.

The J gene is TRBJ2-7, the V gene TRBV4-3; D not certain. The V end was cut by 1 base, the J end by 6 bases, with 13 bases between. Per germline, CDR1 LGHNA and CDR2 YSLEER. The CDR3 is 14 amino acids. The CDR3 sequence is CASSQGVGSIEQYF. In nucleotides, the CDR3 is TGCGCCAGCAGCCAAGGCGTGGGTTCGATCGAGCAGTACTTC.

The chain joins TRBV9 to TRBJ1-2; D ambiguous. This CDR3 has 15 amino acids. The germline V gene encodes CDR1 SGDLS and CDR2 YYNGEE. V was clipped by 4 bases and J by 4 bases, with 17 bases between them. The CDR3 spells CASSPQTHNPYGYTF. CDR3 in DNA: TGTGCCAGCAGCCCACAGACTCACAACCCCTATGGCTACACCTTC.

The V and J genes are TRBV27 and TRBJ1-4; possible D gene TRBD1, 5 bases. This CDR3 region has 15 residues. Per the germline V gene, CDR1 is MNHEY and CDR2 is SMNVEV (reference sequence). The V end was cut by 6 bases, the J end by 3 bases, with 14 bases between. In DNA, the CDR3 is TGTGCCAGCAGCCGCCGGCCGGGGGCTAATGAAAAACTGTTTTTT. Its translation: CASSRRPGANEKLFF.

The chain employs TRBV4-1 and TRBJ2-7, with 7 nucleotides matching TRBD1. Trimming took 1 base from V and 3 from J; bases not matched to a gene: 3. The germline V gene encodes CDR1 MGHRA and CDR2 YSYEKL. The CDR3 has 14 residues. Written as DNA, the CDR3 is TGCGCCAGCAGCCAAGGAGCAGGGGGCTACGAGCAGTACTTC. It codes for CASSQGAGGYEQYF.

The J gene is TRBJ1-4, the V gene TRBV4-3; 9 bases map to TRBD1. In germline, CDR1 is LGHNA, CDR2 YSLEER. The CDR3 has 16 residues. The V and J ends lost 0 bases and 5 bases, in that order; junction bases with no gene match: 4. The CDR3 is CASSQEEGTGNEKLFF. CDR3 DNA: TGCGCCAGCAGCCAAGAAGAAGGGACAGGGAATGAAAAACTGTTTTTT.

This clone was recorded a few times. The chain employs TRBV6-6 and TRBJ2-7; possible D gene TRBD1, 6 bases. Trimming took 5 bases from V and 3 from J, leaving 8 bases between them. The germline V gene encodes CDR1 MNHNY and CDR2 SVGAGI (reference sequence). CDR3 length: 12 amino acids. CDR3 sequence: CASSPGDYEQYF. In DNA, the CDR3 is TGTGCCAGCAGTCCAGGGGACTACGAGCAGTACTTC.

This rearrangement joins TRBV28 to TRBJ1-5; 8 bases agree with TRBD1. The length of the CDR3 is 13 residues. V was pared by 6 bases and J by 4 bases, with 2 bases of the junction left unmatched. Per germline, CDR1 MDHEN and CDR2 SYDVKM. CDR3 loop: CASRTGANQPQHF. In DNA, the CDR3 is TGTGCCAGCAGGACAGGGGCGAATCAGCCCCAGCATTTT.

V is TRBV18 and J is TRBJ2-1; D uncertain. Trimming left V 1 base short and J 3 bases short, with 16 bases between. Germline CDR1 is KGHSH and CDR2 is LQKENI. This CDR3 has 17 amino acids. CDR3 DNA: TGTGCCAGCTCACCACTCGTAGTCCGAGATGACTACAATGAGCAGTTCTTC. This gives the protein CASSPLVVRDDYNEQFF.

The V call is TRBV11-2, the J call TRBJ2-1; either TRBD1 or TRBD2 may fit D (5 bases each). The CDR3 contains 16 residues. The V gene lost 0 bases and the J gene lost 4 bases, with 13 bases spanning the gap. The V gene's germline CDR1 is SGHAT and CDR2 FQNNGV. CDR3 DNA: TGTGCCAGCAGCTTAGATTGGCAGGGACGATACAATGAGCAGTTCTTC. Amino acids: CASSLDWQGRYNEQFF.

The rearrangement links TRBV29-1 to TRBJ1-2; D might be TRBD1 (5 bases). Per the germline V gene, CDR1 is SQVTM and CDR2 is ANQGSEA. V was pared by 3 bases and J by 6 bases, with 11 bases between. CDR3 length: 12 residues. CDR3 sequence reads: CSVDSGRDGYTF. The CDR3 DNA follows: TGCAGCGTTGATTCAGGGAGGGATGGCTACACCTTC.

The rearrangement joins TRBV7-9 to TRBJ1-4; TRBD1 might be the D (5 bases). Germline V gene sequence: CDR1 SEHNR, CDR2 FQNEAQ (reference sequence). V was clipped by 5 bases and J by 8 bases, with 15 bases between them. The CDR3 is 14 residues long. Here the CDR3 reads CASSPPAGDEKLFF. As DNA, the CDR3 is TGTGCCAGCAGCCCCCCCGCGGGGGACGAAAAACTGTTTTTT.

The chain joins TRBV13 to TRBJ2-7; 8 nucleotides align to TRBD2. The germline CDR1 and CDR2 sequences are PRHDT and FYEKMQ (reference sequence). Germline trimming cut 6 bases from V and 0 bases from J; bases unmatched to any gene: 4. The CDR3 sequence is 14 residues long. CDR3: CASSSSGSSYEQYF. Written as DNA, the CDR3 is TGTGCCAGCAGTTCTAGCGGGTCCTCCTACGAGCAGTACTTC.

The V gene is TRBV6-9, the J gene TRBJ1-5; D is undetermined. Germline CDR1 and CDR2: MNHGY and SVAAGI. V was clipped by 9 bases and J by 6 bases, with 9 bases between them. The CDR3 covers 11 residues. Here the CDR3 DNA reads TGTGCCAGGTTGGGAATTCAGCCCCAGCATTTT. It is translated as CARLGIQPQHF.

J is TRBJ1-1 and V is TRBV6-5; D remains unclear. Germline V gene lookup returns CDR1 MNHEY and CDR2 SVGAGI. The ends were cut back, 6 bases at V and 7 bases at J, with 12 bases in the middle. This CDR3 comprises 12 residues. CDR3 sequence: CASSLASLEAFF. The CDR3 bases are TGTGCCAGCAGCCTCGCCTCCCTTGAAGCTTTCTTT.

This sequence joins TRBV9 and TRBJ2-1; tentatively, D is TRBD1 or TRBD2 (5 bases each). The V gene lost 0 bases and the J gene lost 2 bases, with 9 bases spanning the gap. CDR1 SGDLS and CDR2 YYNGEE come from the germline V gene. The CDR3 extends over 15 amino acids. CDR3 in DNA: TGTGCCAGCAGCGTAGCTTGGGGGACCTACAATGAGCAGTTCTTC. It specifies CASSVAWGTYNEQFF.

The rearrangement uses TRBV10-3 and TRBJ2-3; TRBD2 is a possible D gene (5 bases). The V gene lost 5 bases and the J gene lost 3 bases, with 9 bases spanning the gap. The CDR3 contains 13 residues. Germline V lookup: CDR1 ENHRY, CDR2 SYGVKD. The CDR3 DNA follows: TGTGCCATCAGTTATGAGGGTACAGATACGCAGTATTTT. Translation gives CAISYEGTDTQYF.

The chain carries TRBV5-1 and TRBJ1-2, with 11 nucleotides matching TRBD1. The CDR3 is 14 amino acids. After removal of 6 bases from V and 5 bases from J, the junction contained 6 bases not matched to a gene. CDR1 is SGHRS, CDR2 YFSETQ, per germline. The CDR3 protein is CASKPGQGGYGYTF. As DNA, the CDR3 is TGCGCCAGCAAACCGGGACAGGGGGGTTATGGCTACACCTTC.